This T cell receptor beta chain is from a study of cytomegalovirus exposure and HLA in healthy donors. V was shortened by 0 bases and J by 5 bases, with 8 bases between the two germline ends. This CDR3 spans 13 amino acids. Germline assignment: CDR1 SGHRS and CDR2 YFSETQ. With 60 Vbeta and 13 Jbeta primers, the PCR was carried out. Per the study methods: The authors later counted about 80 million unique TCR beta chains, 9 million to 12 million of them shared. Method: immunoSEQ multiplex PCR; TCRdb's copy keeps in-frame clones and lacks some. For V, J and clone size, that table is used; D and trimming come from the DNA. The table includes about 120,000 clones, around 84% detected once.

V and J are TRBV5-1 and TRBJ2-5; D ambiguous. Material for sequencing was PBMCs. The sequence was collected from a woman in her twenties or thirties in good health and CMV-seropositive. The CDR3 nucleotides are TGCGCCAGCAGCTTGGTGGTTGCGGAGACCCAGTACTTC. Its translation: CASSLVVAETQYF.